This record covers a single TCR beta chain. The antigen remains unidentified. This sample is drawn from a study of OX40 agonist ivuxolimab in advanced cancers. Study-wide context: Prior anti-PD-1, anti-PD-L1 or anti-CTLA-4 therapy was allowed; 40% to 50% had some. Three individuals attained partial responses, comprising one hepatocellular carcinoma case and two cutaneous melanoma cases.

General study points: Clonal expansion from baseline to week 6 occurred in both CD4+ and CD8+ T cells.

CDR1 is LNHDA, CDR2 SQIVND, per germline (reference sequence). After removal of 5 bases from V and 3 bases from J, the junction contained 7 bases not matched to a gene. The CDR3 length is 15 residues. Generated by immunoSEQ multiplex PCR, the TCRdb table keeps only in-frame clones and is missing some. The sample lists roughly 48,000 clones, around nine tenths occurring once. This sample comprised CD4+ or CD8+ T cells sorted from blood, obtained in a trial of the OX40 agonist ivuxolimab. This receptor was taken from an adult with an advanced solid tumor such as melanoma, head and neck, liver or kidney cancer. The J gene is TRBJ1-1, the V gene TRBV19, with 9 bases fitting TRBD1. The CDR3 is CASSPLRDRDTEAFF. The CDR3 DNA sequence: TGTGCCAGTAGTCCCCTCCGGGACAGGGACACTGAAGCTTTCTTT.